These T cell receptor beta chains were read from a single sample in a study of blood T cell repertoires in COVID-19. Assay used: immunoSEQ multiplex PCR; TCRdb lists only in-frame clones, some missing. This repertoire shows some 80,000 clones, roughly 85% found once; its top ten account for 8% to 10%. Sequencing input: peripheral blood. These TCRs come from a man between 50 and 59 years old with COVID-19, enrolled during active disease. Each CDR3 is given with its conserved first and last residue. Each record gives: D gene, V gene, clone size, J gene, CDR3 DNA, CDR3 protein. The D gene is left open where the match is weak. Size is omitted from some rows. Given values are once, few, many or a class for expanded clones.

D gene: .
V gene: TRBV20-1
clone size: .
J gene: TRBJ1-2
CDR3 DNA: TGCAGTGCTAGGCGTTCTTATGGCTACACCTTC
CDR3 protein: CSARRSYGYTF

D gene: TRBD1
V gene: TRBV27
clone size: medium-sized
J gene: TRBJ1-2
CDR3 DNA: TGTGCCAGCTACGGCGACAGGGTCTATGGCTACACCTTC
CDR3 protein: CASYGDRVYGYTF

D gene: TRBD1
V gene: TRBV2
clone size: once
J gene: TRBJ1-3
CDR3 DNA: TGTGCCAGCAGCGCCTATTCAGGGGGCTTTAGCTCTGGAAACACCATATATTTT
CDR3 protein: CASSAYSGGFSSGNTIYF

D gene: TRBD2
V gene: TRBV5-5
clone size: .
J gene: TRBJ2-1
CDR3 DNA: TGTGCCAGCAGCTTGGACGGGACTAGCGGTTACAATGAGCAGTTCTTC
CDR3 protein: CASSLDGTSGYNEQFF

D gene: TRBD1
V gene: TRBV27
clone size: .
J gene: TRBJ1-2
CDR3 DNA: TGTGCCAGCAGTTTCAGGGGGGCAGGATATGGCTACACCTTC
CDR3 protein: CASSFRGAGYGYTF

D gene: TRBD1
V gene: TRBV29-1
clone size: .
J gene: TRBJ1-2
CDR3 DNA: TGCAGCGTCGAAGAAACAGGGGGCGGTTGCACCTTC
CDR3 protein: CSVEETGGGCTF

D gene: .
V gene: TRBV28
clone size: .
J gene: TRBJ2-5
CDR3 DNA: TGTGCCAGCAGTTTTATGGAGACCCAGTACTTC
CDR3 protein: CASSFMETQYF

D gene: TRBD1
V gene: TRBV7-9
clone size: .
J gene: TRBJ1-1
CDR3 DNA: TGTGCCAGCAGCATATCCGGGACAGGGAGTGGCACTGAAGCTTTCTTT
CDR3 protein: CASSISGTGSGTEAFF

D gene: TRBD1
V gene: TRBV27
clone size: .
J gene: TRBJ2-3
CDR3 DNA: TGTGCCAGCAGTCGAAGACAGGGGTTTAGCACAGATACGCAGTATTTT
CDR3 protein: CASSRRQGFSTDTQYF

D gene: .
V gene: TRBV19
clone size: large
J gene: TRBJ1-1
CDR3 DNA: TGTGCCAGTAGTGGCACAATAAACACTGAAGCTTTCTTT
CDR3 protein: CASSGTINTEAFF

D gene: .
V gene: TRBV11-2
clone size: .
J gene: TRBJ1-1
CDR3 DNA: TGTGCCAGCAGCTTTTCTGACAGAGAAGCTTTCTTT
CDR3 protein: CASSFSDREAFF

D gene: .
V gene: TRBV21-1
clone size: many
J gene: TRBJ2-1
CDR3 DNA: TGTGCCAGCAGCAAAGCAGGGGGCACCGCCTCCTACAATGAGCAGTTCTTC
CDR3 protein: CASSKAGGTASYNEQFF

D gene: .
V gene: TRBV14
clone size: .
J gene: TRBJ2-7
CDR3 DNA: TGTGCCAGCAGCCCGTCTGCCTACGAGCAGTACTTC
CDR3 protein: CASSPSAYEQYF

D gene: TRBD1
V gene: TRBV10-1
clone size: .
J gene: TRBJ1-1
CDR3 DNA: TGCGCCAGTCCCGAGGGGACAGCGAACACTGAAGCTTTCTTT
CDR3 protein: CASPEGTANTEAFF

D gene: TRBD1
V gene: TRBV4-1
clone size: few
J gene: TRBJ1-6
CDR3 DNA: TGCGCCAGCAGCCAAGAGGCGAGGCAGGGGGCCTACAATTCACCCCTCCACTTT
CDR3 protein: CASSQEARQGAYNSPLHF

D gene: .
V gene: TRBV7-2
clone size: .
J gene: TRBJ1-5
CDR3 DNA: TGTGCCAGCAGCTTTGAAAGCCTCACGAATCAACCCCAGCATTTT
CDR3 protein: CASSFESLTNQPQHF

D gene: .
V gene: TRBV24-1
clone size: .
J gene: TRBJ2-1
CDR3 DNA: TGTGCCACCAGTGACCCGGACACGGCCCAGGACAATGAGCAGTTCTTC
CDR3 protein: CATSDPDTAQDNEQFF

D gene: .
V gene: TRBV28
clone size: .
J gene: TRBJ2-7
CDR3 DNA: TGTGCCAGCAGTTGGGGAACTAGCTGGGGAGAGCAGTACTTC
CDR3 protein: CASSWGTSWGEQYF

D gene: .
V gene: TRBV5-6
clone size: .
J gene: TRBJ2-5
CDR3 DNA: TGTGCCAGCAGCTTGGTCGGGGGAGGAGAGACCCAGTACTTC
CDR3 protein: CASSLVGGGETQYF

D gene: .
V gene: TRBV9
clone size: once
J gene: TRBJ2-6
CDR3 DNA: TGTGCCAGCAGCGCCTTCCAGGGTCTTTTCTCTTCTGGGGCCAACGTCCTGACTTTC
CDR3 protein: CASSAFQGLFSSGANVLTF